The clone carrying this T cell receptor (beta chain) was counted ten times or more. Its antigen remains unknown. TCRdb keeps only in-frame clones here, not all; method: immunoSEQ multiplex PCR. There are 20,000 to 25,000 clones in the sample, none observed a single time. The source of the sample is a study of T cells after posttransplantation cyclophosphamide. This CDR3 spans 14 amino acids. Germline assignment: CDR1 MNHEY and CDR2 SVGAGI. The V gene end was trimmed by 3 bases and the J gene end by 4 bases; junction bases not matched to a gene: 4. Peripheral blood was collected from the related graft donor on the marrow donation day. General observations from the study: Donor CD8+ memory clones often dominated recipient blood repertoires at later times.

V gene TRBV6-5 combines with J gene TRBJ2-5; 8 bases agree with TRBD2. Sequenced sample: PBMCs. The sequence came from a woman aged 55-69 years in good health, CMV-negative, and a related stem cell transplant donor. This CDR3 is CASSYKSGRETQYF. As DNA, the CDR3 is TGTGCCAGCAGTTATAAGAGCGGGAGAGAGACCCAGTACTTC.